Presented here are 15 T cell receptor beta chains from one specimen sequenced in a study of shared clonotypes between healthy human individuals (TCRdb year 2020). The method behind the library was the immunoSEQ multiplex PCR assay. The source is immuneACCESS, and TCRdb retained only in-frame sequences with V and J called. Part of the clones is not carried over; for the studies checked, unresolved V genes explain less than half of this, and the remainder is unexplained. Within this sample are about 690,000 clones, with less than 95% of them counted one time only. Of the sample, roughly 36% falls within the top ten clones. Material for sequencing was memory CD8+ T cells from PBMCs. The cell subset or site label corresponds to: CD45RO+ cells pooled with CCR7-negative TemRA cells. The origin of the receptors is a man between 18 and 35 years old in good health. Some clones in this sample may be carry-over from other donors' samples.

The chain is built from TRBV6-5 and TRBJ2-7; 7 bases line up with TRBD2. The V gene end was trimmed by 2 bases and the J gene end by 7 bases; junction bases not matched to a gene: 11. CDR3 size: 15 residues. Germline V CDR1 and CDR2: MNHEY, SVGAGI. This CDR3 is CASSYQASGSGEQYF. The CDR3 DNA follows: TGTGCCAGCAGTTACCAGGCTAGCGGTTCGGGAGAGCAGTACTTC.

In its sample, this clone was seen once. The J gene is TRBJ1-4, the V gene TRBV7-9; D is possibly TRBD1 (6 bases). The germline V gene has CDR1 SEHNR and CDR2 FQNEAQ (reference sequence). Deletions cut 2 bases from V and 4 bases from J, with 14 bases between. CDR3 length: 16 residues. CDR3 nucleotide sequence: TGTGCCAGCAGCTTATCGGACAGCCATTATAATGAAAAACTGTTTTTT. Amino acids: CASSLSDSHYNEKLFF.

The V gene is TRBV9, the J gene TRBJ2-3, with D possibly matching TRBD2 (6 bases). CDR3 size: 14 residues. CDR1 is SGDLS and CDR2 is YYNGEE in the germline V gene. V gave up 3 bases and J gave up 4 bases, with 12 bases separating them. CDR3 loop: CASSDPPGADTQYF. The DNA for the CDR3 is TGTGCCAGCAGCGACCCACCGGGAGCAGATACGCAGTATTTT.

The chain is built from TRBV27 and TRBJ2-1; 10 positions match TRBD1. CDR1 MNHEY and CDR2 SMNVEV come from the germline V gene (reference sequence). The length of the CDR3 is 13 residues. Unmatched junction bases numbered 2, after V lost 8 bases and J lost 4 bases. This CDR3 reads CASRQGAYNEQFF. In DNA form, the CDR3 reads TGTGCCAGCCGACAGGGGGCTTACAATGAGCAGTTCTTC.

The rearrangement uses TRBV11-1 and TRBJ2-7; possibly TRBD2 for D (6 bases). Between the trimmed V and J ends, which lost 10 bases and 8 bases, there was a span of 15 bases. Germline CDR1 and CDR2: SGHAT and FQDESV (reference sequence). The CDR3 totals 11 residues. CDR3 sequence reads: CATGTASQQYF. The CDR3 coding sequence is TGTGCCACCGGGACTGCGTCACAGCAGTACTTC.

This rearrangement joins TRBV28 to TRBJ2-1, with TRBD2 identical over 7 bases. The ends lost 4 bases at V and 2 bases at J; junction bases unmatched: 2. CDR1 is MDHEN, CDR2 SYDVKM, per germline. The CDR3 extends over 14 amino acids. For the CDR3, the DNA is TGTGCCAGCAGTTCTGGGGGGGCCTACAATGAGCAGTTCTTC. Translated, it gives CASSSGGAYNEQFF.

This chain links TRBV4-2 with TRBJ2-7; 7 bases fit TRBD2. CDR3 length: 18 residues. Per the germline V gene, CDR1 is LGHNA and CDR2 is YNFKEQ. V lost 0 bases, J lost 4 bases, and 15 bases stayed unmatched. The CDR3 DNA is TGTGCCAGCAGCCAAGAAGAGGGGACTATGGCGGGAGTATACGAGCAGTACTTC. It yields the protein CASSQEEGTMAGVYEQYF.

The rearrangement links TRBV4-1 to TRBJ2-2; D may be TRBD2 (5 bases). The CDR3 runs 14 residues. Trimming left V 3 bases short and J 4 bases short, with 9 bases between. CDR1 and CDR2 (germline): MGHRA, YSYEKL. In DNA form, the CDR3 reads TGCGCCAGCAGCCATTTCGAGGGCACCGGGGAGCTGTTTTTT. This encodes CASSHFEGTGELFF.

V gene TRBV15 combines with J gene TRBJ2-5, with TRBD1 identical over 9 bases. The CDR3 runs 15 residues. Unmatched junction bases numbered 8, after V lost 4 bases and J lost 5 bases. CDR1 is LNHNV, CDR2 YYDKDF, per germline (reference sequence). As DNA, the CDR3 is TGTGCCACCAGCATCCGGGACAGGGCGTTCGAGACCCAGTACTTC. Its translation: CATSIRDRAFETQYF.

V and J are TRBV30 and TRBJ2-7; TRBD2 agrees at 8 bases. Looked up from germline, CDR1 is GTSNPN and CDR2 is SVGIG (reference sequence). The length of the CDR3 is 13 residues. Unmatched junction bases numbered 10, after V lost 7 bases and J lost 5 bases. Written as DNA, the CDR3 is TGTGCCTCCCGGGCGAGCGGGAGACACGAGCAGTACTTC. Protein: CASRASGRHEQYF. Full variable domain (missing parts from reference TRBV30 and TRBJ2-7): SQTIHQWPATLVQPVGSPLSLECTVEGTSNPNLYWYRQAAGRGLQLLFYSVGIGQISSEVPQNLSASRPQDRQFILSSKKLLLSDSGFYLCASRASGRHEQYFGPGTRLTVT.

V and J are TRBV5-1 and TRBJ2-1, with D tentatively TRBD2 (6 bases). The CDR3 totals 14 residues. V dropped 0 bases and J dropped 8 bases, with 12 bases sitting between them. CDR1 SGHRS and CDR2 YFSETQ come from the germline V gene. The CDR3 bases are TGCGCCAGCAGCTTGGGAGACTGGGGGGATGAGCAGTTCTTC. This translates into CASSLGDWGDEQFF.

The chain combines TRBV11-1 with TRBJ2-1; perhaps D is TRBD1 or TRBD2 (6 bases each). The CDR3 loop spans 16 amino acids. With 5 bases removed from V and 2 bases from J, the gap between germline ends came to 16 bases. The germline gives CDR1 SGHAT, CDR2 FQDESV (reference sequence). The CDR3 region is CASSVSRGATYNEQFF. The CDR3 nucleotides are TGTGCCAGCAGCGTCTCAAGGGGGGCGACCTACAATGAGCAGTTCTTC.

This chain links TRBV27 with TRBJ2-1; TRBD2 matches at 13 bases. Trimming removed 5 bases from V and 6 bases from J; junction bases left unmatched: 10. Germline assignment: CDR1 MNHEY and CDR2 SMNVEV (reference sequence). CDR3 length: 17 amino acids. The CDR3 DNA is TGTGCCAGCAGTCACCGGGGACTAGCGGGACCAGCCAATGAGCAGTTCTTC. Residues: CASSHRGLAGPANEQFF.

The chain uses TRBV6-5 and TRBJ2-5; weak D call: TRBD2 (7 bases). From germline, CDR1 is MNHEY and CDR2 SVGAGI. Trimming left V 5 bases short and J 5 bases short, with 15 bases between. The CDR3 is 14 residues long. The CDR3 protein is CASSRNREGETQYF. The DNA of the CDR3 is TGTGCCAGCAGTCGTAACAGGGAGGGGGAGACCCAGTACTTC.

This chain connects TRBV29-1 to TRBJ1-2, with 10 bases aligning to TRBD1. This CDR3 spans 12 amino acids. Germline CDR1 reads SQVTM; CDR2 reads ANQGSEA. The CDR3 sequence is CSAGQGFGGYTF. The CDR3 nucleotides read TGCTCCGCGGGACAGGGGTTTGGCGGCTACACCTTC.